This entry concerns a single TCR beta chain. The data originate from a study of monozygotic twins with inflammatory bowel disease. The CDR3 loop spans 15 amino acids. CDR1 and CDR2 (germline): DFQATT, SNEGSKA (reference sequence). TCRdb reanalyzed the 5' RACE reads and collapses them to one entry per CDR3 protein, without DNA. The table lists 400,000 to 500,000 distinct CDR3 sequences, with around 2.4% in the top ten. Source material: blood. The clonotype comes from a human donor with ulcerative colitis or Crohn's disease, or a healthy co-twin of an affected twin (not recorded which). The chain recombines TRBV20-1 with TRBJ2-3; TCRdb outputs TRBD2, but without DNA this stays unchecked. CDR3 in amino acids: CSATGTSGRTDTQYF.